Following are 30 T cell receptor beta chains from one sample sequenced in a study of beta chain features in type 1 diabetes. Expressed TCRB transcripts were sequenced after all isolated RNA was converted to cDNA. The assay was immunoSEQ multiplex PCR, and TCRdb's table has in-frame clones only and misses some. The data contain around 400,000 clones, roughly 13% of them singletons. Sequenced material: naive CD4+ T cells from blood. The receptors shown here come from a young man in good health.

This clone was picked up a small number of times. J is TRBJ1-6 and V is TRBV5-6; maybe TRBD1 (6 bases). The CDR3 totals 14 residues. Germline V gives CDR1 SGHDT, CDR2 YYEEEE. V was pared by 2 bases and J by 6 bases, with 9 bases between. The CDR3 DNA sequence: TGTGCCAGCAGCTTCGACAGGAGTAATTCACCCCTCCACTTT. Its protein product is CASSFDRSNSPLHF.

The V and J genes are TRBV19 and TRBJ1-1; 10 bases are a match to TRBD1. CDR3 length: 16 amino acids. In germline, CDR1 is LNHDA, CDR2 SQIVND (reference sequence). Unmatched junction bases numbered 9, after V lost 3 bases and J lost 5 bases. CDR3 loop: CASSILPGQGRTEAFF. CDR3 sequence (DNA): TGTGCCAGTAGTATCCTCCCGGGACAGGGGAGGACTGAAGCTTTCTTT. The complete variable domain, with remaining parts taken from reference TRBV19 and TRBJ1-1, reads DGGITQSPKYLFRKEGQNVTLSCEQNLNHDAMYWYRQDPGQGLRLIYYSQIVNDFQKGDIAEGYSVSREKKESFPLTVTSAQKNPTAFYLCASSILPGQGRTEAFFGQGTRLTVV.

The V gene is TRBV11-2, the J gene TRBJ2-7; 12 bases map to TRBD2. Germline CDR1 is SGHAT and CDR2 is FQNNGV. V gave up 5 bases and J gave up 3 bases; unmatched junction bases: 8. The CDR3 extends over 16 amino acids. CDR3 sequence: CASSQLLTSGSYEQYF. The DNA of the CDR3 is TGTGCCAGCAGCCAATTACTGACTAGCGGGAGCTACGAGCAGTACTTC.

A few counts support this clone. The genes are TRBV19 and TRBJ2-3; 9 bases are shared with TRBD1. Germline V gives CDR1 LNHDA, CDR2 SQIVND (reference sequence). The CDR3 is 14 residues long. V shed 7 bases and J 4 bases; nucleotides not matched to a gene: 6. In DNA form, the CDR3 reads TGTGCCAGTAACGTGGACAGGGGCGCAGATACGCAGTATTTT. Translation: CASNVDRGADTQYF.

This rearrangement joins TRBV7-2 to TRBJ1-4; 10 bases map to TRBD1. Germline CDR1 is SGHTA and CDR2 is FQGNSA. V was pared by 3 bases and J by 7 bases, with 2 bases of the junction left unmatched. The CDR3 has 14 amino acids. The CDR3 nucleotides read TGTGCCAGCAGCTTGGACAGGGGGGGTGAAAAACTGTTTTTT. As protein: CASSLDRGGEKLFF.

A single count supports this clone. The chain's CDR3 is CAWKPPEGSLFEQYF. The CDR3 region has the DNA TGTGCCTGGAAACCTCCGGAGGGGTCATTATTCGAGCAGTACTTC. The J gene is TRBJ2-7, the V gene TRBV30, with a tentative D call TRBD2 (6 bases). The CDR3 sequence is 15 residues long. From germline, CDR1 is GTSNPN and CDR2 SVGIG (reference sequence). V was cut by 4 bases and J by 6 bases, with 22 bases left in between.

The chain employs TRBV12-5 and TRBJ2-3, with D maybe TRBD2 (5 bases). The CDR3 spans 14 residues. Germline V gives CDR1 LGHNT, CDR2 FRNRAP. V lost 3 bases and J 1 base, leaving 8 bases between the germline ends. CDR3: CASGLGGGTDTQYF. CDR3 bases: TGTGCTAGTGGTTTAGGAGGCGGCACAGATACGCAGTATTTT. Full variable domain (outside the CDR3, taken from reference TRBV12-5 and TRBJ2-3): DARVTQTPRHKVTEMGQEVTMRCQPILGHNTVFWYRQTMMQGLELLAYFRNRAPLDDSGMPKDRFSAEMPDATLATLKIQPSEPRDSAVYFCASGLGGGTDTQYFGPGTRLTVL.

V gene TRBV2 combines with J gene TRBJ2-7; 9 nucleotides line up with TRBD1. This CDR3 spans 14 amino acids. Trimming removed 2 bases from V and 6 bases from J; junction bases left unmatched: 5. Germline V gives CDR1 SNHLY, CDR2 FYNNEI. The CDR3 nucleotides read TGTGCCAGCAGTGAAACGGGACAGGGACTCGAGCAGTACTTC. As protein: CASSETGQGLEQYF.

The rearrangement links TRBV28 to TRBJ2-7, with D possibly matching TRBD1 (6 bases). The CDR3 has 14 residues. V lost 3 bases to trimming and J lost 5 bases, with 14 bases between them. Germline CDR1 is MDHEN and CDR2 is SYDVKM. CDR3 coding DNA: TGTGCCAGCAGTTTGGGACAATCACCCCACGAGCAGTACTTC. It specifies CASSLGQSPHEQYF.

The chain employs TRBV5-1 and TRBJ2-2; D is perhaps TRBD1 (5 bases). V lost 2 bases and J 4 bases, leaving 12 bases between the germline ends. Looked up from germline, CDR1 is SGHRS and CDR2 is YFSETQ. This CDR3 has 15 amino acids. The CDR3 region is CASSFMTDLTGELFF. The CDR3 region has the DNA TGCGCCAGCAGCTTTATGACAGACCTCACCGGGGAGCTGTTTTTT.

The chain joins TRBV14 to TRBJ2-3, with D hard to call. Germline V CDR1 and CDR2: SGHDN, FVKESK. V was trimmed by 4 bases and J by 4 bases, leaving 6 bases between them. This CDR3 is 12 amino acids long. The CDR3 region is CASSPRADTQYF. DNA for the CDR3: TGTGCCAGCAGCCCTAGAGCAGATACGCAGTATTTT.

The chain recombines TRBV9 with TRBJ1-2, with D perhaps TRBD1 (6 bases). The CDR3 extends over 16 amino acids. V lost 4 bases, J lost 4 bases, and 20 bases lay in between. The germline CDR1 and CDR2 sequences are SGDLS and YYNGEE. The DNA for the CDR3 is TGTGCCAGCAGCCTAAGGTTTTCAGGACAGACCTATGGCTACACCTTC. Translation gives CASSLRFSGQTYGYTF.

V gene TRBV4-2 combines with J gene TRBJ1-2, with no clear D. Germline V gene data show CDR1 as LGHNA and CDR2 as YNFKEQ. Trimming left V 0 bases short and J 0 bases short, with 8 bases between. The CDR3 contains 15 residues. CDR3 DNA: TGTGCCAGCAGCCAAGATACAATCGCTAACTATGGCTACACCTTC. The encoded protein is CASSQDTIANYGYTF.

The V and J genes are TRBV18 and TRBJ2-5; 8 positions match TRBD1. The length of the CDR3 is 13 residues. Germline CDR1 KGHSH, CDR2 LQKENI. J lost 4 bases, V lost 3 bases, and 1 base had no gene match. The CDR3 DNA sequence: TGTGCCAGCTCACCGGACAGGGCAGAGACCCAGTACTTC. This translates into CASSPDRAETQYF.

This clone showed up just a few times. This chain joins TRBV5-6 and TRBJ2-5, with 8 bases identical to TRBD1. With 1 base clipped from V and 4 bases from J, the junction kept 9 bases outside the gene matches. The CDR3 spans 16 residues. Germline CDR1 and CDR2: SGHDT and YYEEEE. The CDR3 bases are TGTGCCAGCAGCTTGTGGTCAGGGGGCCAACTAGAGACCCAGTACTTC. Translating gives CASSLWSGGQLETQYF.

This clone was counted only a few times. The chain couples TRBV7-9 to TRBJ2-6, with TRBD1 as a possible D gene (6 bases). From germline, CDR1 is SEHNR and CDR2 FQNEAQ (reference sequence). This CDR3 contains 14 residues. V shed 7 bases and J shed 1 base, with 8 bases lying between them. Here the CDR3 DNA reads TGTGCCAGCACCAGGGGTTCTGGGGCCAACGTCCTGACTTTC. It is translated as CASTRGSGANVLTF.

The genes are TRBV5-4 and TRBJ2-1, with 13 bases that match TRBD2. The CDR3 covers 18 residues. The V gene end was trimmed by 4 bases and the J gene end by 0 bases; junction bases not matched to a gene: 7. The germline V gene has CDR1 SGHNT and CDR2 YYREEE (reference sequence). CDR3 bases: TGTGCCAGCAGCCGGGGACTAGCGGGGATTAGCTCCTACAATGAGCAGTTCTTC. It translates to CASSRGLAGISSYNEQFF.

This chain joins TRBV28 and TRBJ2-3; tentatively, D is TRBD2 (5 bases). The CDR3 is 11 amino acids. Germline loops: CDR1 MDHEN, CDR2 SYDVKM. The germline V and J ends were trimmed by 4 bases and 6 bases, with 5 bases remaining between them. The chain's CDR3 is CASSWRDTQYF. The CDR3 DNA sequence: TGTGCCAGCAGTTGGAGGGATACGCAGTATTTT.

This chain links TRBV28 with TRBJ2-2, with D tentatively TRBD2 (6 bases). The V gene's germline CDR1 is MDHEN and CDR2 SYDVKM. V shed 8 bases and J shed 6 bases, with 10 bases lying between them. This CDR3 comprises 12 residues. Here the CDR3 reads CASAWGAGELFF. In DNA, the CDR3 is TGTGCCAGCGCCTGGGGGGCCGGGGAGCTGTTTTTT. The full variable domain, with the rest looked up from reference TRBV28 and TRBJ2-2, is DVKVTQSSRYLVKRTGEKVFLECVQDMDHENMFWYRQDPGLGLRLIYFSYDVKMKEKGDIPEGYSVSREKKERFSLILESASTNQTSMYLCASAWGAGELFFGEGSRLTVL.

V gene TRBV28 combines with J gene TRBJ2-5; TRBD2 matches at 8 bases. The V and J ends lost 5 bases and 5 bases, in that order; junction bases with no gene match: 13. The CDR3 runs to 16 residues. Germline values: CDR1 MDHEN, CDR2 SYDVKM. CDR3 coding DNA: TGTGCCAGCAGTGGTCTGAAGCGGGGGATGGGGGAGACCCAGTACTTC. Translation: CASSGLKRGMGETQYF.

The CDR3 loop is CASSPGLAGVGPYNEQFF. The CDR3 DNA is TGTGCCAGCAGCCCGGGACTAGCGGGAGTGGGCCCCTACAATGAGCAGTTCTTC. The V gene is TRBV7-9, the J gene TRBJ2-1; 14 bases match TRBD2. With V trimmed by 5 bases and J by 2 bases, 8 bases remained unmatched. The CDR3 covers 18 residues. Germline V lookup: CDR1 SEHNR, CDR2 FQNEAQ (reference sequence).

The CDR3 DNA reads as TGTGCCACCAGCAGAGATCTAGGGGAAATGCATGAGCAGTTCTTC. Translation gives CATSRDLGEMHEQFF. The chain is built from TRBV15 and TRBJ2-1, with D perhaps matching TRBD1 (5 bases). Trimming stripped 0 bases from V and 8 bases from J, with 14 bases between. There are 15 residues in the CDR3. Looked up from germline, CDR1 is LNHNV and CDR2 is YYDKDF (reference sequence). Complete variable domain (other parts from reference TRBV15 and TRBJ2-1): DAMVIQNPRYQVTQFGKPVTLSCSQTLNHNVMYWYQQKSSQAPKLLFHYYDKDFNNEADTPDNFQSRRPNTSFCFLDIRSPGLGDTAMYLCATSRDLGEMHEQFFGPGTRLTVL.

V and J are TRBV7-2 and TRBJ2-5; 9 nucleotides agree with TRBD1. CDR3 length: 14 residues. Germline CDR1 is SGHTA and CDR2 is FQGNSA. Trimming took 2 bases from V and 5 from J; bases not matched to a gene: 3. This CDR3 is CASSLPTGGETQYF. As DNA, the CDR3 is TGTGCCAGCAGCTTACCGACAGGGGGGGAGACCCAGTACTTC.

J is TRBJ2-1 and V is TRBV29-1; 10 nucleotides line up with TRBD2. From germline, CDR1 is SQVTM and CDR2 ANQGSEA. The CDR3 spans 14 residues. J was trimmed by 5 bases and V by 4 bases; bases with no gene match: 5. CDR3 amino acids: CSVGEAGGNNEQFF. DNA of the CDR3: TGCAGCGTTGGGGAAGCGGGGGGGAACAATGAGCAGTTCTTC.

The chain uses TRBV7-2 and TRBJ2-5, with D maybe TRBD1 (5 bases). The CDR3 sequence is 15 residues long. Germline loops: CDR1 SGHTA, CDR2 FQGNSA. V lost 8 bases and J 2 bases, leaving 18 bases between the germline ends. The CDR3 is CASGRRWGRQETQYF. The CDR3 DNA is TGTGCCAGCGGTCGGCGTTGGGGCCGGCAAGAGACCCAGTACTTC.

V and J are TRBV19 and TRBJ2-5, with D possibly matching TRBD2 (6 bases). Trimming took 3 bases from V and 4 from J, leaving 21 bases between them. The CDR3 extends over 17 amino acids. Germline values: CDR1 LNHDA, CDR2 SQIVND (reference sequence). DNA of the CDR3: TGTGCCAGTAGTATTGGGGGGACCGGGCCTGGATTAGAGACCCAGTACTTC. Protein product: CASSIGGTGPGLETQYF. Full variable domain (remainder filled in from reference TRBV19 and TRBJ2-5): DGGITQSPKYLFRKEGQNVTLSCEQNLNHDAMYWYRQDPGQGLRLIYYSQIVNDFQKGDIAEGYSVSREKKESFPLTVTSAQKNPTAFYLCASSIGGTGPGLETQYFGPGTRLLVL.

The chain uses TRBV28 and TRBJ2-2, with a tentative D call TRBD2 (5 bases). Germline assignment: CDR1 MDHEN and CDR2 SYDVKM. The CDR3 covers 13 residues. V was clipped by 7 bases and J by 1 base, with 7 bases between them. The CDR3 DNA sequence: TGTGCCAGCATGGAGGAGAACACCGGGGAGCTGTTTTTT. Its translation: CASMEENTGELFF.

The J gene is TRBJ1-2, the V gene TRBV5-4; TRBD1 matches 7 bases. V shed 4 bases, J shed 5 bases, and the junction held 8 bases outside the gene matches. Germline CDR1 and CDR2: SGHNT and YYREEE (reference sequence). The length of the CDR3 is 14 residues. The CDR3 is CASSPATGRYGYTF. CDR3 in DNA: TGTGCCAGCAGCCCGGCGACAGGGAGGTATGGCTACACCTTC.

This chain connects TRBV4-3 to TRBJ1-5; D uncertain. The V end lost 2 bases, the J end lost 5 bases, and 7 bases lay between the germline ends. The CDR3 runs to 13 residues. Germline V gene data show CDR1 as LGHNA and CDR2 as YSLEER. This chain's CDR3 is CASSQSRDQPQHF. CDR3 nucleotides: TGCGCCAGCAGCCAAAGTAGAGATCAGCCCCAGCATTTT.

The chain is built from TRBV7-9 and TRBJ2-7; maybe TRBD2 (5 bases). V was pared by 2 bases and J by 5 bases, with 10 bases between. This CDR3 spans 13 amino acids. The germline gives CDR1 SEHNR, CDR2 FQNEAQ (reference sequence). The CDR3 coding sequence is TGTGCCAGCAGCTTAAGCGGTTTGGACGAGCAGTACTTC. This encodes CASSLSGLDEQYF.